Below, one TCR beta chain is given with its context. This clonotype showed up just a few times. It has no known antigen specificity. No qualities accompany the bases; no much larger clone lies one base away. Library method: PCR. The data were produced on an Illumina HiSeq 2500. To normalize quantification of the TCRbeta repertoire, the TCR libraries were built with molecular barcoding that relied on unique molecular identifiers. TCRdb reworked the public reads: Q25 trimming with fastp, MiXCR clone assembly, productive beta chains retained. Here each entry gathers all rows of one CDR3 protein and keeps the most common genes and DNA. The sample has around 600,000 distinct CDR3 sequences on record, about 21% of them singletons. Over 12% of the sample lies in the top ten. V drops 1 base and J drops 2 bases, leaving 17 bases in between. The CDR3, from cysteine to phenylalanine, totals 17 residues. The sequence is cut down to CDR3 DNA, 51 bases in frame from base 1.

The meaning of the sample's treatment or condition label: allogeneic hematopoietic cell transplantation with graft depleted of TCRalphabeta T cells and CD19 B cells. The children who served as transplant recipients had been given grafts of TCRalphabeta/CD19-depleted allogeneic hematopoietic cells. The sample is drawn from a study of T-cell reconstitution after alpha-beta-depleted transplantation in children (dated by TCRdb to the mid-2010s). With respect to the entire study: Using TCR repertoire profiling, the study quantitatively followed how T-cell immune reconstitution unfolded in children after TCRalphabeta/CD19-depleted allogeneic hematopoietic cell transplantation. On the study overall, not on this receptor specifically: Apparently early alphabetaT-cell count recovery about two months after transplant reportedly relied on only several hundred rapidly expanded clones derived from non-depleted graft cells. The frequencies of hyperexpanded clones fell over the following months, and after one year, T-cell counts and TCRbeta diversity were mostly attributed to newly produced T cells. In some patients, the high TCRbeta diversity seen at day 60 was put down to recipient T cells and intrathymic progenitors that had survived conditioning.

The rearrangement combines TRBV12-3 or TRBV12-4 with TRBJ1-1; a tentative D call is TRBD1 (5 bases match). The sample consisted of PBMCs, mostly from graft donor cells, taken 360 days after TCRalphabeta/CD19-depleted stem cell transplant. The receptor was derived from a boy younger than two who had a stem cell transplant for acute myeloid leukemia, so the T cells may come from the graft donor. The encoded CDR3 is CASSLGGAEGLNTEAFF. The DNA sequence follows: TGTGCCAGCAGTTTAGGTGGGGCAGAAGGCCTTAACACTGAAGCTTTCTTT.